This is a list of T cell receptor beta chains from one sample in a study of blood T cell repertoires in COVID-19. Generated by immunoSEQ multiplex PCR, the TCRdb table keeps only in-frame clones and is missing some. The data contain under 200,000 clones, more than 75% of them singletons. What was sequenced was PBMCs or T cells enriched from blood (not recorded which). Source of these receptors: a woman between 50 and 59 years old who had recovered from COVID-19. CDR3s include the opening cysteine and the closing phenylalanine or tryptophan. D genes are given only for firm matches. Size is omitted from some rows. Given values are once, few, many or a class for expanded clones.

V	J	D	size	DNA	CDR3
TRBV2	TRBJ2-7	NA	NA	TGTGCCAGTTCCAACGGGGTCGGGGAGCAGTACTTC	CASSNGVGEQYF
TRBV7-8	TRBJ2-7	TRBD2	NA	TGTGCCAGCAGCTTAGGAGTGGCGGGAGCAAGACACGAGCAGTACTTC	CASSLGVAGARHEQYF
TRBV28	TRBJ2-4	NA	NA	TGTGCCAGCAGTTTACTTGACAGCACCTACGGGGGAGGCATTCAGTACTTC	CASSLLDSTYGGGIQYF
TRBV28	TRBJ1-5	TRBD1	NA	TGTGCCAGCAGTTTTAGGGGACAGGGGCTCAATCAGCCCCAGCATTTT	CASSFRGQGLNQPQHF
TRBV18	TRBJ2-1	TRBD2	few	TGTGCCAGCTCACCACCCGCTAGCGGTCGAGTGAATGAGCAGTTCTTC	CASSPPASGRVNEQFF
TRBV23-1	TRBJ2-5	NA	NA	TGCGCCAGCAGTCGGGCGACGGGAACGTTTAGGACCCAGTACTTC	CASSRATGTFRTQYF
TRBV30	TRBJ2-1	NA	NA	TGTGCCTGGAGTCCTCTCCGACTGGACGTGGGGAGCTCCTACAATGAGCAGTTCTTC	CAWSPLRLDVGSSYNEQFF
TRBV7-8	TRBJ2-1	TRBD1	few	TGTGCCAGCAGAAAGACAGGGGCGCATGAGCAGTTCTTC	CASRKTGAHEQFF
TRBV28	TRBJ2-5	TRBD2	NA	TGTGCCAGCAGGGTAGGGGGACTAGCATTTCAAGAGACCCAGTACTTC	CASRVGGLAFQETQYF
TRBV5-1	TRBJ2-1	TRBD2	NA	TGCGCCAGCAGCTTGGTGGCGGGAGGTCTCAATGAGCAGTTCTTC	CASSLVAGGLNEQFF
TRBV28	TRBJ2-1	TRBD2	NA	TGTGCCAGCAGTTTTGTGATTGGGACTAGCGGGACGAAGGGTCAGTTCTTC	CASSFVIGTSGTKGQFF
TRBV9	TRBJ1-2	TRBD1	NA	TGTGCCAGCAGCGTAGGAACCGGGACAGGGTTAAACTATGGCTACACCTTC	CASSVGTGTGLNYGYTF
TRBV5-4	TRBJ1-2	NA	NA	TGTGCCAGCAGCTATCAGGGGTTCTATGGCTACACCTTC	CASSYQGFYGYTF
TRBV7-8	TRBJ2-1	TRBD2	once	TGTGCCAGCAGCTTAGACCTGCTAGGGACTAGCGGGAGGGAGCAGTTCTTC	CASSLDLLGTSGREQFF
TRBV5-1	TRBJ1-5	NA	NA	TGCGCCAGCAGCTTAGGGGGTAGCAATCAGCCCCAGCATTTT	CASSLGGSNQPQHF
TRBV10-3	TRBJ1-2	NA	NA	TGTGCCATCAGTGAGTCGAACCGGGGAGGGAATGGCTACACCTTC	CAISESNRGGNGYTF
TRBV25-1	TRBJ1-6	NA	NA	TGTGCCAGCAGTGATGGACAGCAGTTCTATAATTCACCCCTCCACTTT	CASSDGQQFYNSPLHF
TRBV18	TRBJ2-6	NA	NA	TGTGCCAGCTCGCCCGACAGCTCTGGGGCCAACGTCCTGACTTTC	CASSPDSSGANVLTF
TRBV19	TRBJ1-1	NA	NA	TGTGCCAGTAGTGACAGATACACTGAAGCTTTCTTT	CASSDRYTEAFF
TRBV15	TRBJ2-5	NA	NA	TGTGCCACCAGCCCCTATTGGCAAGAGACCCAGTACTTC	CATSPYWQETQYF
TRBV18	TRBJ2-7	NA	once	TGTGCCAGCTCACCAGGTGGAGTGAACGAGCAGTACTTC	CASSPGGVNEQYF
TRBV5-1	TRBJ1-3	TRBD1	NA	TGCGCCAGCAGCTTGACGACAGGGGTTACCGGAAACACCATATATTTT	CASSLTTGVTGNTIYF
TRBV2	TRBJ2-5	TRBD1	NA	TGTGCCAGCAGGAGACAGGGTGACAATAGGGAGACCCAGTACTTC	CASRRQGDNRETQYF
TRBV5-1	TRBJ2-7	NA	few	TGCGCCAGCAGCCCCTGGCTCGGGACCTACGAGCAGTACTTC	CASSPWLGTYEQYF
TRBV5-1	TRBJ2-2	NA	NA	TGCGCCAGCAGCTTGTGGGGGACTCCCGGAACCGGGGAGCTGTTTTTT	CASSLWGTPGTGELFF
TRBV24-1	TRBJ2-3	NA	NA	TGTGCCACCAGTGATTACGGGGGAAGCACAGATACGCAGTATTTT	CATSDYGGSTDTQYF
TRBV10-3	TRBJ2-7	TRBD1	NA	TGTGCCATCAGTGGGACAGGGAGCGGGTACGAGCAGTACTTC	CAISGTGSGYEQYF
TRBV3-1/TRBV3-2	TRBJ2-5	TRBD1	NA	TGTGCCAGCAGCCAAGAGAGGGGGCGGGAGACCCAGTACTTC	CASSQERGRETQYF
TRBV11-2	TRBJ1-4	TRBD1	NA	TGTGCCAGCAGCTTAGGCGTTGCGGACAGGAGTAATGAAAAACTGTTTTTT	CASSLGVADRSNEKLFF
TRBV4-1	TRBJ2-5	TRBD2	NA	TGCGCCAGCAGCTCCCCGGGGGGGCGAGAGACCCAGTACTTC	CASSSPGGRETQYF
TRBV2	TRBJ1-5	NA	NA	TGTGCCAGCAAAAGGACAGTCGATCAGCCCCAGCATTTT	CASKRTVDQPQHF
TRBV19	TRBJ2-5	NA	NA	TGTGCCAGTAGTATCGGGGGTTATGACCCCCAAGAGACCCAGTACTTC	CASSIGGYDPQETQYF
TRBV5-1	TRBJ2-1	TRBD2	NA	TGCGCCAGCCGATTAGCGGGAGGGTCCTACAATGAGCAGTTCTTC	CASRLAGGSYNEQFF